This T cell receptor beta chain stems from a study of blood T cell repertoires in COVID-19. Data came from immunoSEQ multiplex PCR; TCRdb stores just in-frame clones and leaves some out. The table has over 200,000 clones, less than 90% seen once; the top ten hold 3.5% to 5.5%. The CDR3 length is 14 residues. V dropped 5 bases and J dropped 4 bases, with 13 bases sitting between them. Germline loops: CDR1 SGHRS, CDR2 YFSETQ. Material: PBMCs or T cells enriched from blood (not recorded which). The TCR sequence derives from a young woman who had been exposed to COVID-19. V gene TRBV5-1 combines with J gene TRBJ1-5; D is perhaps TRBD1 (6 bases). CDR3: CASSSGDGNQPQHF. In DNA, the CDR3 is TGCGCCAGCAGTTCAGGGGATGGTAATCAGCCCCAGCATTTT.